A selection of T cell receptor beta chains follows, all from one sample in a study of T cells in Graves' hyperthyroidism and ophthalmopathy. TCRdb itself ran the multiplex PCR reads through MiXCR, one entry per CDR3 protein. Here the sample spans fewer than 750,000 distinct CDR3 sequences, around 46% being singletons. The sample comprised peripheral blood or thyroid tissue (not recorded which). These receptors were obtained from a woman aged 18-35 years with Graves' hyperthyroidism. Both conserved end residues are part of each CDR3. The D gene is left open where the match is weak. Clone size is stated in some rows and not others, as once, few, many or a class when expanded.

abundance: few
v_gene: TRBV7-3
j_gene: TRBJ2-2
d_gene: -
CDR3nt: TGTGCCAGCAGCCCCTTAACCGGGGAGCTGTTTTTT
CDR3aa: CASSPLTGELFF

abundance: few
v_gene: TRBV12-3/TRBV12-4
j_gene: TRBJ2-7
d_gene: -
CDR3nt: TGTGCCAGCAGTTTAAAAGGGGATTACGAGCAGTACTTC
CDR3aa: CASSLKGDYEQYF

abundance: -
v_gene: TRBV7-8
j_gene: TRBJ1-1
d_gene: TRBD1
CDR3nt: TGTGCCAGCAGCTTGGGACAGGGCCCTTACAATGAAGCTTTCTTT
CDR3aa: CASSLGQGPYNEAFF

abundance: -
v_gene: TRBV2
j_gene: TRBJ1-5
d_gene: TRBD1
CDR3nt: TGTGCCAGCAGCGGAGACAGGGGACAGCCCCAGCATTTT
CDR3aa: CASSGDRGQPQHF

abundance: -
v_gene: TRBV10-3
j_gene: TRBJ2-5
d_gene: TRBD1
CDR3nt: TGTGCCATCAGTGGGCAGACAGGGGGGGAGACCCAGTACTTC
CDR3aa: CAISGQTGGETQYF

abundance: large
v_gene: TRBV29-1
j_gene: TRBJ2-7
d_gene: TRBD2
CDR3nt: TGCAGCGTTAGTGGTGGCGGGAGAGGTTCCTACGAGCAGTACTTC
CDR3aa: CSVSGGGRGSYEQYF

abundance: -
v_gene: TRBV29-1
j_gene: TRBJ1-1
d_gene: -
CDR3nt: TGCAGCGTTCTACTAGGGGAGAACACTGAAGCTTTCTTT
CDR3aa: CSVLLGENTEAFF

abundance: many
v_gene: TRBV9
j_gene: TRBJ2-6
d_gene: -
CDR3nt: TGTGCCAGCAGCGTAGGGTCCTCTGGGGCCAACGTCCTGACTTTC
CDR3aa: CASSVGSSGANVLTF

abundance: many
v_gene: TRBV19
j_gene: TRBJ1-2
d_gene: TRBD1
CDR3nt: TGTGCCAGTGGACAGGATCATGGCTACACCTTC
CDR3aa: CASGQDHGYTF

abundance: many
v_gene: TRBV7-2
j_gene: TRBJ1-4
d_gene: -
CDR3nt: TGTGCCAGCAGCCAGGGCGGTCATAATGAAAAACTGTTTTTT
CDR3aa: CASSQGGHNEKLFF

abundance: -
v_gene: TRBV20-1
j_gene: TRBJ1-4
d_gene: -
CDR3nt: TGCAGTGCTAGCGGGACACAAGAGGTTTTT
CDR3aa: CSASGTQEVF

abundance: few
v_gene: TRBV6-5
j_gene: TRBJ1-2
d_gene: -
CDR3nt: TGTGCCAGCAGTTACGGGGGGAAAGGGGATGGCTACACCTTC
CDR3aa: CASSYGGKGDGYTF

abundance: many
v_gene: TRBV20-1
j_gene: TRBJ2-1
d_gene: -
CDR3nt: TGCAGTGCTGACTCCCGTAGAGTCAGTGAGCAGTTCTTC
CDR3aa: CSADSRRVSEQFF

abundance: few
v_gene: TRBV7-9
j_gene: TRBJ2-7
d_gene: TRBD1
CDR3nt: TGTGCCAGCAGCTGGACAGGGGGCTGGCGGGAGGGCCCCTACGAGCAGTACTTC
CDR3aa: CASSWTGGWREGPYEQYF

abundance: once
v_gene: TRBV13
j_gene: TRBJ1-5
d_gene: TRBD1
CDR3nt: TGTGCCAGCTCATCGGGCGGACAGGGAAGTTTTCAGCCCCAGCATTTT
CDR3aa: CASSSGGQGSFQPQHF

abundance: many
v_gene: TRBV19
j_gene: TRBJ1-2
d_gene: TRBD1
CDR3nt: TGTGCCAGCGATCCGGGACAGGGCCGCTATGGCTACACCTTC
CDR3aa: CASDPGQGRYGYTF

abundance: few
v_gene: TRBV24-1
j_gene: TRBJ2-2
d_gene: -
CDR3nt: TGTGCCACCAGTGTCTTCGGACCCGGCGCCGGGGAGCTGTTTTTT
CDR3aa: CATSVFGPGAGELFF

abundance: many
v_gene: TRBV24-1
j_gene: TRBJ1-4
d_gene: TRBD1
CDR3nt: TGTGCCACCAGTGATCTCCGACAGGGAGTTGCAACTAATGAAAAACTGTTTTTT
CDR3aa: CATSDLRQGVATNEKLFF

abundance: -
v_gene: TRBV7-8
j_gene: TRBJ2-2
d_gene: TRBD2
CDR3nt: TGTGCCAGCAGCCTAAGAGGGACTAGCGGGAGCACCGGGGAGCTGTTTTTT
CDR3aa: CASSLRGTSGSTGELFF

abundance: -
v_gene: TRBV30
j_gene: TRBJ2-2
d_gene: -
CDR3nt: TGTGCCTGGACGAGGGAGACGAACACCGGGGAGCTGTTTTTT
CDR3aa: CAWTRETNTGELFF

abundance: once
v_gene: TRBV19
j_gene: TRBJ1-2
d_gene: TRBD1
CDR3nt: TGTGCCAGTAGTACACCGGGACAGCTAGGCTTCACCTTC
CDR3aa: CASSTPGQLGFTF

abundance: many
v_gene: TRBV6-5
j_gene: TRBJ1-2
d_gene: -
CDR3nt: TGTGCCAGTGAAGCCGGGACTGAAGGCTACACCTTC
CDR3aa: CASEAGTEGYTF

abundance: once
v_gene: TRBV29-1
j_gene: TRBJ1-1
d_gene: -
CDR3nt: TGCAGCCATTCTATTGCGGGGAACACTGAAGCTTTCTTT
CDR3aa: CSHSIAGNTEAFF

abundance: many
v_gene: TRBV11-3
j_gene: TRBJ1-1
d_gene: -
CDR3nt: TGTGCCAGCAGGCCCCTCCGGGGATCCATGAACACTGAAGCTTTCTTT
CDR3aa: CASRPLRGSMNTEAFF

abundance: -
v_gene: TRBV29-1
j_gene: TRBJ2-7
d_gene: TRBD2
CDR3nt: TGCAGCGTTGTTCCCGGGGAGGGAGGGGCCTACGAGCAGTACTTC
CDR3aa: CSVVPGEGGAYEQYF

abundance: -
v_gene: TRBV5-4
j_gene: TRBJ1-2
d_gene: TRBD1
CDR3nt: TGTGCCAGCAGCTTGGGTCCAGGGGGCATTAACTATGGCTACACCTTC
CDR3aa: CASSLGPGGINYGYTF

abundance: -
v_gene: TRBV29-1
j_gene: TRBJ2-5
d_gene: TRBD1
CDR3nt: TGCAGCTACGGACAGGGCTACCAAGAGACCCAGTACTTC
CDR3aa: CSYGQGYQETQYF

abundance: many
v_gene: TRBV4-2
j_gene: TRBJ1-1
d_gene: -
CDR3nt: TGTGCCAGCAGCCCCCGGTCAGGGAGCACTGAAGCTTTCTTT
CDR3aa: CASSPRSGSTEAFF

abundance: many
v_gene: TRBV2
j_gene: TRBJ2-2
d_gene: -
CDR3nt: TGTGCCAGCAGTGAGGGCCAGGGGAACACCGGGGAGCTGTTTTTT
CDR3aa: CASSEGQGNTGELFF

abundance: -
v_gene: TRBV29-1
j_gene: TRBJ2-1
d_gene: -
CDR3nt: TGCAGCGTTGGTCAGCGGAGCTCCTACAATGAGCAGTTCTTC
CDR3aa: CSVGQRSSYNEQFF

abundance: -
v_gene: TRBV29-1
j_gene: TRBJ1-1
d_gene: TRBD1
CDR3nt: TGCAGCCCTGACAGGGGCACTGAAGCTTTCTTT
CDR3aa: CSPDRGTEAFF

abundance: many
v_gene: TRBV7-9
j_gene: TRBJ2-6
d_gene: TRBD2
CDR3nt: TGTGCCAGCAGCTTAGGAGCGGGGAGCTCTGGGGCCAACGTCCTGACTTTC
CDR3aa: CASSLGAGSSGANVLTF

abundance: many
v_gene: TRBV11-2
j_gene: TRBJ1-4
d_gene: -
CDR3nt: TGTGCCAGCGCTTGGGGCAGGAGAGCTGAAAAACTGTTTTTT
CDR3aa: CASAWGRRAEKLFF

abundance: many
v_gene: TRBV24-1
j_gene: TRBJ2-5
d_gene: TRBD1
CDR3nt: TGTGCCACCAGTGATTTGGGGACAGGGGGGAAGGAGACCCAGTACTTC
CDR3aa: CATSDLGTGGKETQYF

abundance: -
v_gene: TRBV11-1
j_gene: TRBJ1-2
d_gene: -
CDR3nt: TGTGCCAGCAGCTTAATGGAGCGGGAGTCGCATGTGAGGGATGGCTACACCTTC
CDR3aa: CASSLMERESHVRDGYTF

abundance: -
v_gene: TRBV10-3
j_gene: TRBJ2-3
d_gene: TRBD2
CDR3nt: TGTGCCATCAGTGAGTCCTGGACTAGCGGGAGCGGCGCAGATACGCAGTATTTT
CDR3aa: CAISESWTSGSGADTQYF

abundance: -
v_gene: TRBV20-1
j_gene: TRBJ1-6
d_gene: -
CDR3nt: TGCAGTGCGGCCTTAGGCCCACTCCACTTT
CDR3aa: CSAALGPLHF

abundance: -
v_gene: TRBV29-1
j_gene: TRBJ1-5
d_gene: -
CDR3nt: TGCAGCGCGGGATCTTGGGGCAATCAGCCCCAGCATTTT
CDR3aa: CSAGSWGNQPQHF

abundance: many
v_gene: TRBV7-7
j_gene: TRBJ2-5
d_gene: TRBD2
CDR3nt: TGTGCTAGCAGCCAAGGGACTAGCGTCGAGACCCAGTACTTC
CDR3aa: CASSQGTSVETQYF

abundance: -
v_gene: TRBV7-9
j_gene: TRBJ2-1
d_gene: -
CDR3nt: TGTGCCGCAGGGGCTGAGCAGTTCTTC
CDR3aa: CAAGAEQFF

abundance: many
v_gene: TRBV12-3/TRBV12-4
j_gene: TRBJ2-5
d_gene: TRBD2
CDR3nt: TGTGCCAGCAAACCGGGACTAGCGGGAGAATCGGAGACCCAGTACTTC
CDR3aa: CASKPGLAGESETQYF

abundance: many
v_gene: TRBV6-5
j_gene: TRBJ2-7
d_gene: TRBD2
CDR3nt: TGTGCCAGCAACCCGACTAGCGGGAGTGGTGAGCAGTACTTC
CDR3aa: CASNPTSGSGEQYF

abundance: -
v_gene: TRBV10-3
j_gene: TRBJ2-1
d_gene: TRBD1
CDR3nt: TGTGCCATCAGTGATTTCGGGACAGGGGTAGCTAATGAGCAGTTCTTC
CDR3aa: CAISDFGTGVANEQFF

abundance: many
v_gene: TRBV4-2
j_gene: TRBJ1-2
d_gene: -
CDR3nt: TGTGCCAGCAGCCTTCAGGGGACGGGGAGTGAAGGCTACACCTTC
CDR3aa: CASSLQGTGSEGYTF

abundance: many
v_gene: TRBV4-3
j_gene: TRBJ1-1
d_gene: -
CDR3nt: TGCGCCAGCAGCCGTTCAAGCGTTAAGAATCCTGAAGCTTTCTTT
CDR3aa: CASSRSSVKNPEAFF

abundance: -
v_gene: TRBV30
j_gene: TRBJ2-7
d_gene: TRBD1
CDR3nt: TGTGCCTGCACCGGCAGGGGGAACTACGAGCAGTACTTC
CDR3aa: CACTGRGNYEQYF

abundance: -
v_gene: TRBV10-1
j_gene: TRBJ2-7
d_gene: -
CDR3nt: TGCGCCAGCAGTGAGTCGTTTACTAACTACGAGCAGTACTTC
CDR3aa: CASSESFTNYEQYF

abundance: many
v_gene: TRBV7-2
j_gene: TRBJ2-7
d_gene: TRBD1
CDR3nt: TGTGCCAGCAGCTTAGCTGGTGGGACAGGCAAGTACGAGCAGTACTTC
CDR3aa: CASSLAGGTGKYEQYF

abundance: -
v_gene: TRBV9
j_gene: TRBJ2-3
d_gene: -
CDR3nt: TGTGCCAGCAGCGTAGGTCATGATACGCAGTATTTT
CDR3aa: CASSVGHDTQYF

abundance: many
v_gene: TRBV19
j_gene: TRBJ2-7
d_gene: TRBD2
CDR3nt: TGTGCCAGTAGTATTAAGAGACTAGCGGGGAGCTCCTACGAGCAGTACTTC
CDR3aa: CASSIKRLAGSSYEQYF

abundance: -
v_gene: TRBV7-9
j_gene: TRBJ1-2
d_gene: -
CDR3nt: TGTGCCAGCAGCTTAGTGGCTTGGCTTGGAGGCTACACCTTC
CDR3aa: CASSLVAWLGGYTF

abundance: many
v_gene: TRBV5-6
j_gene: TRBJ2-6
d_gene: -
CDR3nt: TGTGCCAGCAGCTCAGCTACAGAGGGGTATGGGGCCAACGTCCTGACTTTC
CDR3aa: CASSSATEGYGANVLTF

abundance: -
v_gene: TRBV19
j_gene: TRBJ2-7
d_gene: -
CDR3nt: TGTGCCAGTAGTATTGATTTTCGGTTCCGGGACGGATTCTCCTACGAGCAGTACTTC
CDR3aa: CASSIDFRFRDGFSYEQYF

abundance: -
v_gene: TRBV4-3
j_gene: TRBJ2-3
d_gene: -
CDR3nt: TGCGCCAGCAGCCAAGTGTCCCCCGATACGCAGTATTTT
CDR3aa: CASSQVSPDTQYF

abundance: -
v_gene: TRBV27
j_gene: TRBJ1-2
d_gene: TRBD1
CDR3nt: TGTGCCAGCAGTTCACAGGGGTCCTATGGCTACACCTTC
CDR3aa: CASSSQGSYGYTF